A single sample is the source of the 5 T cell receptor beta chains below, sequenced in a study of cytomegalovirus exposure and HLA in healthy donors. Primers for the PCR totalled 60 Vbeta and 13 Jbeta. The protocol was immunoSEQ multiplex PCR, while the TCRdb copy is restricted to in-frame clones and leaves out a portion. This sample has about 130,000 clones, with just under 80% found just once. Material: PBMCs. The receptor set was obtained from a man aged 25 to 40 in good health.

Worth noting for this clone: At one of its ends the junction is not consistent with the germline gene, which may arise from a read error. CDR3: CSSSKNDRGEQPQHF. CDR3 sequence (DNA): TGTTCCAGCAGCAAAAACGACAGGGGTGAACAGCCCCAGCATTTT. The chain recombines TRBV7-9 with TRBJ1-5; TRBD1 matches at 8 bases. CDR1 is SEHNR and CDR2 is FQNEAQ in the germline V gene (reference sequence). CDR3 size: 15 residues.

V gene TRBV28 combines with J gene TRBJ2-1; D is possibly TRBD2 (7 bases). CDR1 and CDR2 from the germline V gene are MDHEN and SYDVKM. Trimming stripped 3 bases from V and 2 bases from J, with 11 bases between. The CDR3 loop spans 15 amino acids. The DNA of the CDR3 is TGTGCCAGCAGTTTGCGGGGGCCTACCTACAATGAGCAGTTCTTC. Protein product: CASSLRGPTYNEQFF.

The rearrangement links TRBV6-5 to TRBJ2-2; D call uncertain. The CDR3 covers 13 residues. Trimming took 2 bases from V and 8 from J, leaving 9 bases between them. Germline CDR1 is MNHEY and CDR2 is SVGAGI. In DNA form, the CDR3 reads TGTGCCAGCAGTTACGGAGCCCGTGGGGAGCTGTTTTTT. The encoded protein is CASSYGARGELFF.

The chain links TRBV6-5 to TRBJ2-2; 11 nucleotides line up with TRBD2. CDR3 length: 15 amino acids. Losses at the gene ends were 6 bases for V and 3 bases for J; bases not matched to a gene: 3. In germline, CDR1 is MNHEY, CDR2 SVGAGI. The CDR3 DNA reads TGTGCCAGCAGCCTACTAGCGGGAGACACCGGGGAGCTGTTTTTT. The encoded protein is CASSLLAGDTGELFF.

The chain carries TRBV7-9 and TRBJ1-4; 8 nucleotides align to TRBD1. The CDR3 is 16 residues long. Germline lookup yields CDR1 SEHNR and CDR2 FQNEAQ (reference sequence). Germline trimming cut 0 bases from V and 6 bases from J; bases unmatched to any gene: 6. This chain's CDR3 is CASSLAFQTGDEKLFF. CDR3 in DNA: TGTGCCAGCAGCTTAGCTTTCCAGACAGGGGATGAAAAACTGTTTTTT.